The TCR beta chain described here comes from a study of T cell responses to AZD1222 COVID-19 vaccine. Study outcomes and limitations: White British ancestry dominated among donors, who included more females, and clonal diversity was possibly underestimated. Among spike-specific TCRs, nearly half reportedly target unmutated variant regions.

J gave up 9 bases and V 4 bases, and 9 bases lay outside the gene matches. Germline V gene lookup returns CDR1 SGHDN and CDR2 FVKESK. This CDR3 is 14 amino acids long. Comment on this clone: Its antigen is unidentified.

Only in-frame clones appear in the TCRdb table, and some are missing; sequencing was by immunoSEQ multiplex PCR. The data hold around 78,000 clones, with roughly 90% observed a single time. The specimen was peripheral blood, collected on day 0 of MenACWY control vaccination. The V and J genes are TRBV14 and TRBJ2-1, with 7 nucleotides matching TRBD2. The TCR was taken from an adult in good health. The CDR3 spells CASSPQTSIGEQFF. The CDR3 nucleotides are TGTGCCAGCAGCCCCCAGACTAGCATCGGTGAGCAGTTCTTC.